These 11 T cell receptor beta chains came from one sample sequenced in a study of CD8+ T cells in alopecia areata. Stated treatment: oral pan-JAK inhibitor, 5-10 mg twice daily. Extracted from the samples, RNA was reverse transcribed into cDNA to serve as the sequencing template. The method was immunoSEQ multiplex PCR; TCRdb's version includes in-frame clones alone and lacks a portion of them. The sample lists some 190,000 clones, around 49% seen once, with 10% in the top ten. Material: CD8+ T cells sorted from blood, obtained between weeks 51 and 54, from a patient treated with tofacitinib. The receptor set was obtained from a human donor with alopecia areata.

This clone showed up just a few times. The J gene is TRBJ1-6, the V gene TRBV4-1; 7 nucleotides match TRBD1. The V segment lost 4 bases and the J segment 9 bases; nucleotides outside the gene matches: 9. The length of the CDR3 is 15 residues. CDR1 and CDR2 (germline): MGHRA, YSYEKL. The CDR3: CASSPRTGEFSPLHF. In nucleotides, the CDR3 is TGCGCCAGCAGCCCCAGGACAGGAGAATTTTCACCCCTCCACTTT.

A remark on this clone: Distinct nucleotide sequences in the sample also encode this CDR3. J is TRBJ2-3 and V is TRBV9; no definite D call. Germline CDR1 is SGDLS and CDR2 is YYNGEE. Trimming removed 0 bases from V and 0 bases from J, with 5 bases in between. CDR3 length: 14 amino acids. The CDR3 reads CASSVAGSTDTQYF. CDR3 in DNA: TGTGCCAGCAGCGTAGCCGGAAGCACAGATACGCAGTATTTT.

The CDR3 loop is CASSLGTLVSPLHF. CDR3 DNA: TGTGCCAGCAGTTTGGGGACACTGGTTTCACCCCTCCACTTT. The chain couples TRBV27 to TRBJ1-6; the D gene is possibly TRBD1 (6 bases). Trimming stripped 3 bases from V and 9 bases from J, with 12 bases between. Germline CDR1 MNHEY, CDR2 SMNVEV (reference sequence). The length of the CDR3 is 14 residues.

The chain uses TRBV4-1 and TRBJ1-2; D is possibly TRBD1 (5 bases). V lost 5 bases and J 5 bases, leaving 12 bases between the germline ends. CDR1 is MGHRA and CDR2 is YSYEKL in the germline V gene. The CDR3 is 13 amino acids. The CDR3 DNA sequence: TGCGCCAGCAGCGAAGGGGTTTCGTATGGCTACACCTTC. Its translation is CASSEGVSYGYTF.

This clone is a singleton in its sample. One end of the junction is discordant with germline, which a read error may explain. The J gene is TRBJ1-2, the V gene TRBV4-3; 7 nucleotides match TRBD1. The CDR3 spans 12 residues. Germline V gene data show CDR1 as LGHNA and CDR2 as YSLEER. CDR3 residues: CASSHQGGDAFF. The CDR3 nucleotides are TGCGCCAGCAGCCACCAGGGGGGTGACGCATTCTTC.

This clone was picked up a small number of times. The gene calls are TRBV27 and TRBJ2-5; 9 positions match TRBD2. CDR3 length equals 14 residues. V shed 6 bases and J 4 bases; nucleotides not matched to a gene: 6. Germline values: CDR1 MNHEY, CDR2 SMNVEV (reference sequence). CDR3 DNA: TGTGCCAGCAGGCGGGGGGGCCGGGGAGAGACCCAGTACTTC. Protein: CASRRGGRGETQYF.

This chain uses TRBV6-5 with TRBJ1-1; D is perhaps TRBD1 (5 bases). V lost 11 bases and J 1 base, leaving 11 bases between the germline ends. The CDR3 length is 12 residues. CDR1 MNHEY and CDR2 SVGAGI come from the germline V gene. The DNA for the CDR3 is TGTGCCGCTAGGACACAGAACACTGAAGCTTTCTTT. Translated, it gives CAARTQNTEAFF.

This chain joins TRBV2 and TRBJ2-3, with 8 bases matching TRBD1. The trim removed 5 bases at V and 4 bases at J, leaving 5 bases unmatched. CDR3 length: 14 amino acids. Germline CDR1 is SNHLY and CDR2 is FYNNEI. The chain's CDR3 is CASSLDRGSDTQYF. In DNA, the CDR3 is TGTGCCAGCAGTCTTGACAGGGGCTCAGATACGCAGTATTTT. Looking up the rest from reference TRBV2 and TRBJ2-3 gives the full variable domain: EPEVTQTPSHQVTQMGQEVILRCVPISNHLYFYWYRQILGQKVEFLVSFYNNEISEKSEIFDDQFSVERPDGSNFTLKIRSTKLEDSAMYFCASSLDRGSDTQYFGPGTRLTVL.

This clone has just a few counts. The gene calls are TRBV7-9 and TRBJ2-7, with D uncertain. The germline CDR1 and CDR2 sequences are SEHNR and FQNEAQ (reference sequence). Trimming removed 5 bases from V and 2 bases from J, with 7 bases in between. The CDR3 is made up of 12 amino acids. The DNA of the CDR3 is TGTGCCAGCAGCCGGGTGCCCTACGAGCAGTACTTC. Translation: CASSRVPYEQYF.

The chain combines TRBV7-9 with TRBJ2-1; perhaps TRBD1 as D (6 bases). Between the trimmed V and J ends, which lost 3 bases and 8 bases, there was a span of 20 bases. This CDR3 has 16 amino acids. Germline V CDR1 and CDR2: SEHNR, FQNEAQ (reference sequence). DNA for the CDR3: TGTGCCAGCAGCTTGATCCAGGGGTATCCCTTCTATGAGCAGTTCTTC. It is translated as CASSLIQGYPFYEQFF.

V and J are TRBV19 and TRBJ1-1; D is perhaps TRBD1 (5 bases). Germline lookup yields CDR1 LNHDA and CDR2 SQIVND (reference sequence). The CDR3 contains 16 residues. Trimming removed 6 bases at V and 5 bases at J, with 22 bases between. DNA for the CDR3: TGTGCCAGTAGGCGGTTTGGGGGGGAAACCTCAACTGAAGCTTTCTTT. Protein product: CASRRFGGETSTEAFF.